Listed below are T cell receptor beta chains from one sample, sequenced in a study of T cell changes during pregnancy in multiple sclerosis. Data came from immunoSEQ multiplex PCR; TCRdb stores just in-frame clones and leaves some out. The repertoire consists of 50,000 to 65,000 clones, with around 96% occurring once and the leading ten covering 2.5%. The material sequenced was CD8+ T cells from peripheral blood mononuclear cells, taken after pregnancy. The receptor set was obtained from a female donor with multiple sclerosis, enrolled in a pregnancy study. The CDR3 runs from the conserved cysteine through the conserved F or W. D genes are given only for firm matches. Not all rows give a size; the values are once, few, many and, for expanded clones, a class.

-,TRBJ1-4,-,TRBV7-9,CASSLVGGDIRTAAVLFF,TGTGCCAGCAGCTTAGTAGGAGGAGACATCCGGACGGCTGCGGTGCTGTTTTTT
-,TRBJ2-1,-,TRBV4-1,CASSRSENEQFF,TGCGCCAGCAGTCGTAGCGAAAATGAGCAGTTCTTC
TRBD1,TRBJ2-5,-,TRBV6-6,CASSYAGQGLGETQYF,TGTGCCAGCAGTTACGCTGGACAGGGGTTAGGAGAGACCCAGTACTTC
TRBD2,TRBJ2-1,-,TRBV28,CASSLRTSGRKNEQFF,TGTGCCAGCAGTTTACGGACTAGCGGGAGAAAAAATGAGCAGTTCTTC
-,TRBJ2-2,-,TRBV28,CASSFPIANTGELFF,TGTGCCAGCAGTTTCCCTATAGCGAACACCGGGGAGCTGTTTTTT
TRBD1,TRBJ2-7,-,TRBV6-1,CASSEVTGVYEQYF,TGTGCCAGCAGTGAGGTGACAGGGGTGTACGAGCAGTACTTC
TRBD2,TRBJ2-7,-,TRBV6-5,CASSLTSGAYEQYF,TGTGCCAGCAGTCTGACTAGCGGGGCCTACGAGCAGTACTTC
TRBD1,TRBJ2-7,-,TRBV30,CAWGDRGGYEQYF,TGTGCCTGGGGGGACAGGGGAGGTTACGAGCAGTACTTC
-,TRBJ2-3,once,TRBV19,CASSVNRGTDTQYF,TGTGCCAGTAGTGTCAACAGGGGCACAGATACGCAGTATTTT
-,TRBJ2-1,-,TRBV15,CATSRGRGTYNEQFF,TGTGCCACCAGCAGAGGAAGGGGAACCTACAATGAGCAGTTCTTC
-,TRBJ1-1,once,TRBV19,CASSIDPGDSVRVEAFF,TGTGCCAGTAGTATAGACCCCGGAGATAGCGTAAGGGTCGAAGCTTTCTTT
-,TRBJ2-7,once,TRBV29-1,CSVKRALDEQYF,TGCAGCGTTAAGCGGGCCCTTGACGAGCAGTACTTC
-,TRBJ1-5,-,TRBV30,CAWSIAGWNQPQHF,TGTGCCTGGAGTATAGCAGGGTGGAATCAGCCCCAGCATTTT
-,TRBJ2-3,-,TRBV9,CASSVGGSTDTQYF,TGTGCCAGCAGCGTAGGCGGTAGCACAGATACGCAGTATTTT
-,TRBJ2-3,-,TRBV29-1,CSVGATDTQYF,TGCAGCGTCGGAGCTACAGATACGCAGTATTTT
-,TRBJ2-7,-,TRBV27,CASSLSAGIYSYEQYF,TGTGCCAGCAGTTTATCCGCCGGGATTTACTCCTACGAGCAGTACTTC
-,TRBJ2-2,-,TRBV6-1,CASIGYDINTGELFF,TGTGCCAGCATTGGCTATGACATTAACACCGGGGAGCTGTTTTTT
TRBD1,TRBJ1-5,once,TRBV4-2,CASSQDPGTGKWSNQPQHF,TGTGCCAGCAGCCAAGATCCCGGGACAGGGAAGTGGAGCAATCAGCCCCAGCATTTT
TRBD1,TRBJ1-1,-,TRBV5-1,CASSLWAGGRNTEAFF,TGCGCCAGCAGCTTGTGGGCAGGGGGGAGGAACACTGAAGCTTTCTTT
TRBD1,TRBJ1-2,-,TRBV28,CASSLQGPGYGYTF,TGTGCCAGCAGTCTACAGGGGCCTGGGTATGGCTACACCTTC
-,TRBJ2-7,-,TRBV4-1,CASSQGGLGDEQYF,TGCGCCAGCAGCCAGGGGGGTTTGGGGGACGAGCAGTACTTC
-,TRBJ2-3,-,TRBV2,CASSEWDTSSTDTQYF,TGTGCCAGCAGTGAATGGGACACCTCGAGCACAGATACGCAGTATTTT
TRBD2,TRBJ2-1,-,TRBV19,CASSEVSGNNEQFF,TGTGCCAGTAGTGAGGTCAGCGGGAACAATGAGCAGTTCTTC